This TCR beta chain was recorded in a study of blood T cells in healthy people across ages. The CDR3 consists of 15 residues. Germline V gene sequence: CDR1 MNHNY, CDR2 SVGAGI (reference sequence). V lost 6 bases to trimming and J lost 1 base, with 15 bases between them. The second PCR ran roughly 6 to 12 cycles with a sample-barcoded 5' primer and J-beta primers. TCRdb independently ran MiXCR on the 5' RACE reads; one entry per CDR3 protein. The sample lists approximately 1.5 million distinct CDR3 sequences, about 31% occurring once. This sequence originates from a woman between 25 and 40 years old in good health. Source material: blood. This chain connects TRBV6-6 to TRBJ2-5, with unresolved D. CDR3 amino acids: CASSSPRWSQETQYF. The CDR3 DNA is TGTGCCAGCAGCTCCCCAAGGTGGTCCCAAGAGACCCAGTACTTC.